Shown below are 6 T cell receptor beta chains from a single sample sequenced in a study of CD8 T cells in Susac syndrome. With random hexamers, reverse transcription was performed on about 0.45 to 1 ug of RNA. Each CDR3 protein is one row after TCRdb ran MiXCR on the immunoSEQ multiplex PCR reads. The sample contains about 120,000 distinct CDR3 sequences, 90% to 95% of which appear only once. Sequences were obtained from CD8+ T cells from PBMCs. The receptors shown here come from a human donor with Susac syndrome.

The CDR3 loop is CSASEPSGSDIQYF. Written as DNA, the CDR3 is TGCAGTGCTAGTGAACCGTCCGGGTCGGACATTCAGTACTTC. This rearrangement joins TRBV20-1 to TRBJ2-4; D is undetermined. This CDR3 comprises 14 residues. The V gene lost 3 bases and the J gene lost 8 bases, with 17 bases spanning the gap. Looked up from germline, CDR1 is DFQATT and CDR2 is SNEGSKA (reference sequence).

This chain links TRBV12-5 with TRBJ1-1; D unresolved. In germline, CDR1 is LGHNT, CDR2 FRNRAP. Trimming stripped 4 bases from V and 6 bases from J, with 6 bases between. The CDR3 has 11 amino acids. DNA for the CDR3: TGTGCTAGTGGTTATCAATCTGAAGCTTTCTTT. It yields the protein CASGYQSEAFF.

CDR3 bases: TGCAGTGCTAATTTAGCGGGAGGGCCCGTGGAGGACGGGGAGCTGTTTTTT. This translates into CSANLAGGPVEDGELFF. The chain employs TRBV20-1 and TRBJ2-2, with 11 bases matching TRBD2. Germline V gives CDR1 DFQATT, CDR2 SNEGSKA (reference sequence). The CDR3 runs 17 residues. The J segment lost 7 bases and the V segment lost 4 bases, leaving 14 bases of the junction unmatched.

The chain uses TRBV12-3 or TRBV12-4 and TRBJ2-7; TRBD1 agrees at 9 bases. The V and J ends lost 3 bases and 7 bases, in that order; junction bases with no gene match: 10. This CDR3 is built from 15 residues. The CDR3 loop reads CASSLGTGPLDEQYF. The CDR3 nucleotides read TGTGCCAGCAGTTTGGGGACAGGGCCTTTGGATGAGCAGTACTTC.

V gene TRBV19 combines with J gene TRBJ2-1; 9 bases are shared with TRBD2. CDR1 LNHDA and CDR2 SQIVND come from the germline V gene (reference sequence). V was pared by 7 bases and J by 0 bases, with 1 base of the junction left unmatched. This CDR3 has 14 residues. This CDR3 reads CASISGSSYNEQFF. DNA of the CDR3: TGTGCCAGTATTAGCGGGAGCTCCTACAATGAGCAGTTCTTC.

The genes are TRBV6-6 and TRBJ2-7, with TRBD1 matching 11 bases. There are 14 residues in the CDR3. The germline V gene encodes CDR1 MNHNY and CDR2 SVGAGI (reference sequence). V lost 7 bases, J lost 2 bases, and 4 bases stayed unmatched. The CDR3 region is CASTVDRGPYEQYF. The CDR3 DNA reads TGTGCCAGCACCGTGGACAGGGGGCCCTACGAGCAGTACTTC.